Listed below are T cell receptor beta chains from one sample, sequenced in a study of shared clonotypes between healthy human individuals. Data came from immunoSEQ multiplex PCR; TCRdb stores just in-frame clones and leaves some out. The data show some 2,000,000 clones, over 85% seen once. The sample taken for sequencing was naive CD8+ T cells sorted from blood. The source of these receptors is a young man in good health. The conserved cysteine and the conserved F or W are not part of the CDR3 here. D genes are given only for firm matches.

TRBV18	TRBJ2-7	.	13	ASSPPAGAFNEQY
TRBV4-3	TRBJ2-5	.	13	ASSQFLGNQETQY
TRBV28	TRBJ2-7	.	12	ASSQRAGIYEQY
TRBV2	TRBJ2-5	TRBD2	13	ASSEIIAGEETQY
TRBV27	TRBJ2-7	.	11	ASSFYGGYEQY
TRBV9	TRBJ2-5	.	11	ASSGENQETQY
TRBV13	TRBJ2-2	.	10	ASSITTGELF
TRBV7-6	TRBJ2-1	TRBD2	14	ASSFGTSPPYNEQF
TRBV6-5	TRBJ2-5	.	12	ASSYEGLEETQY
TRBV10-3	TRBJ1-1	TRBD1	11	AIRSTGDSEAF
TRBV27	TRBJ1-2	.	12	ASSPPGLRYGYT
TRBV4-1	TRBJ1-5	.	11	ASSFNSNQPQH
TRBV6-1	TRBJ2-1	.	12	ASSEGSTYNEQF
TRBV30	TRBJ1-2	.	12	AWSVQGKGYGYT
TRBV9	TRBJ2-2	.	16	ASSPNYLQGWRTGELF
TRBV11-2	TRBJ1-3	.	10	ASSLDSGTFE
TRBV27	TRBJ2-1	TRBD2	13	ASRQLAGGYNEQF
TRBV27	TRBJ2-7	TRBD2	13	ASSLGREGSYEQY
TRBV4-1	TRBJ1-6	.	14	ASSQDPVRVHSPLH
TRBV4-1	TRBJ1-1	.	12	ASSQGGRTLEAF
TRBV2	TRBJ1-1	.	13	ASSIDRGASTEAF
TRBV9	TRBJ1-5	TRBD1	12	ASSVGTGGLPQH
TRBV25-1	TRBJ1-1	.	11	ASSWGAHTEAF
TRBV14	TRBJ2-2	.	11	ASSFSFTGELF
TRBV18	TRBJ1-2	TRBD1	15	ASSPPKGAVPNYGYT
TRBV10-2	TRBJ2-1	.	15	ASSGGGPRNPYNEQF
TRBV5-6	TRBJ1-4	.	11	ASSQDRNEKLF
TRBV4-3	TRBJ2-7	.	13	ASSPTPTRFHEQY